These 9 T cell receptor beta chains came from one sample sequenced in a study of T cells in localized non-small cell lung cancer. Using immunoSEQ multiplex PCR, the repertoire was profiled, and TCRdb retains in-frame clones only, with some absent. The table has about 130,000 clones, around 90% seen once. The specimen was peripheral blood, collected before any cancer treatment. These receptor sequences come from a female donor over 55 with stage I lung adenocarcinoma.

This chain joins TRBV7-7 and TRBJ2-1; tentatively, D is TRBD1 or TRBD2 (6 bases each). The CDR3 is made up of 16 amino acids. Trimming took off 1 base at V and 8 bases at J, with 18 bases between the two ends. Germline lookup yields CDR1 SSHAT and CDR2 FNYEAQ (reference sequence). CDR3 residues: CASSLGSGGYGDEQFF. The CDR3 DNA is TGTGCCAGCAGCTTAGGGTCCGGGGGCTACGGGGATGAGCAGTTCTTC.

CDR3 region: CASSQGSRDASSTDTQYF. CDR3 DNA sequence: TGCGCCAGCAGCCAAGGATCGAGGGACGCTTCTAGCACAGATACGCAGTATTTT. The chain couples TRBV4-1 to TRBJ2-3; tentatively, D is TRBD1 or TRBD2 (5 bases each). CDR1 is MGHRA and CDR2 is YSYEKL in the germline V gene. V was clipped by 1 base and J by 0 bases, with 17 bases between them. The CDR3 extends over 18 amino acids.

The genes are TRBV6-5 and TRBJ1-1, with D unresolved. CDR1 MNHEY and CDR2 SVGAGI come from the germline V gene. Trimming shortened V by 6 bases and J by 3 bases, and 5 bases separated the two germline ends. This CDR3 comprises 11 residues. CDR3 sequence reads: CASRHYTEAFF. The CDR3 nucleotides read TGTGCCAGCAGGCATTACACTGAAGCTTTCTTT.

The genes are TRBV6-1 and TRBJ2-1; D possibly matches TRBD1 or TRBD2 (5 bases each). The CDR3 sequence is 12 residues long. Trimming shortened V by 10 bases and J by 4 bases, and 11 bases separated the two germline ends. CDR1 MNHNS and CDR2 SASEGT come from the germline V gene. The CDR3 nucleotides read TGTGCCACCCGAGGGGTTTACAATGAGCAGTTCTTC. This gives the protein CATRGVYNEQFF.

This clone was recorded once. The chain combines TRBV5-1 with TRBJ1-1, with D unclear. The CDR3 covers 12 residues. Germline CDR1 and CDR2: SGHRS and YFSETQ. Trimming pared 7 bases from V and 3 bases from J, leaving 10 bases between. The CDR3 bases are TGCGCCAGCTCCGACCTGGACACTGAAGCTTTCTTT. Its protein product is CASSDLDTEAFF.

The chain joins TRBV7-9 to TRBJ2-7, with 7 bases aligning to TRBD1. This CDR3 has 16 residues. Germline V gene sequence: CDR1 SEHNR, CDR2 FQNEAQ (reference sequence). J gave up 5 bases and V 5 bases, and 15 bases lay outside the gene matches. Written as DNA, the CDR3 is TGTGCCAGCAGCCCGCGGACAGGTCAAAGACCTAACGAGCAGTACTTC. Its translation: CASSPRTGQRPNEQYF. The full variable domain, in which reference TRBV7-9 and TRBJ2-7 provide the parts outside the CDR3, is DTGVSQNPRHKITKRGQNVTFRCDPISEHNRLYWYRQTLGQGPEFLTYFQNEAQLEKSRLLSDRFSAERPKGSFSTLEIQRTEQGDSAMYLCASSPRTGQRPNEQYFGPGTRLTVT.

In DNA, the CDR3 is TGTGCCAGTAACGACCCGCAGGGAACTAATGAAAAACTGTTTTTT. Translation: CASNDPQGTNEKLFF. The rearrangement uses TRBV28 and TRBJ1-4; the D gene is possibly TRBD1 (5 bases). The CDR3 has 15 residues. Per the germline V gene, CDR1 is MDHEN and CDR2 is SYDVKM. Trimming cost V 9 bases and J 1 base, with 15 bases left between them.

This clone is labeled as medium-sized. This chain links TRBV19 with TRBJ2-7; D is uncertain. Looked up from germline, CDR1 is LNHDA and CDR2 is SQIVND (reference sequence). The V gene lost 4 bases and the J gene lost 0 bases, with 7 bases spanning the gap. The CDR3 consists of 13 residues. CDR3 in DNA: TGTGCCAGTAGTAACAGCTTCTCCTACGAGCAGTACTTC. The encoded protein is CASSNSFSYEQYF.

The CDR3 reads CASSLGLAGRGYQETQYF. In nucleotides, the CDR3 is TGTGCCAGCAGTCTGGGACTAGCGGGAAGGGGGTACCAAGAGACCCAGTACTTC. The rearrangement links TRBV9 to TRBJ2-5, with 13 bases identical to TRBD2. Germline CDR1 is SGDLS and CDR2 is YYNGEE. Trimming removed 5 bases from V and 0 bases from J; junction bases left unmatched: 10. CDR3 length equals 18 residues.